This TCR beta chain comes out of a study of T cell responses to AZD1222 COVID-19 vaccine. V lost 0 bases and J lost 2, with 5 bases in between. CDR3 length: 15 residues. Germline V gene sequence: CDR1 KGHSH, CDR2 LQKENI. Generated by immunoSEQ multiplex PCR, the TCRdb table keeps only in-frame clones and is missing some. Among 150,000 to 200,000 clones listed, 88% were seen once. Comments on this clone: Its target is not known.

Regarding the study as a whole: Spike-specific TCR breadth and depth went up after people got two AZD1222 doses. Most donors were white British, females outnumbered males, and clonal diversity was possibly underestimated. AZD1222 recipients seropositive at baseline numbered only six.

This receptor was obtained from an adult who received the AZD1222 COVID-19 vaccine. The sequencing used peripheral blood, collected 28 days after the second AZD1222 dose. The V and J genes are TRBV18 and TRBJ1-6, with D hard to call. The CDR3 DNA reads TGTGCCAGCTCACCACCGGCAGCCTATAATTCACCCCTCCACTTT. This codes for CASSPPAAYNSPLHF. Using reference TRBV18 and TRBJ1-6 for the parts outside the CDR3, the full variable domain is NAGVMQNPRHLVRRRGQEARLRCSPMKGHSHVYWYRQLPEEGLKFMVYLQKENIIDESGMPKERFSAEFPKEGPSILRIQQVVRGDSAAYFCASSPPAAYNSPLHFGNGTRLTVT.